The clone carrying this TCR beta chain was seen a few times. Its antigen is undetermined. The authors incorporated unique molecular identifiers into the TCR beta cDNA libraries. TCRdb passed the PCR reads through MiXCR, listing each CDR3 protein once. The sample includes roughly 700,000 distinct CDR3 sequences, roughly 27% of them seen just once. The data were taken from a study of post-analysis software for immune sequencing data. Findings of the study overall: Patients carried a handful of TRBV segments more frequently than controls did, and TRBV5-6, TRBV5-1 and TRBV20-1 were among them. The study found significantly lower normalized Chao1 diversity in multiple sclerosis patients than in controls.

The CDR3 extends over 15 amino acids. Per the germline V gene, CDR1 is LGHDT and CDR2 is YNNKEL (reference sequence). The ends were cut back, 1 base at V and 2 bases at J, with 9 bases in the middle. The rearrangement links TRBV3-1 to TRBJ1-5; maybe TRBD1 (6 bases). The receptor comes from a girl aged 5-17 years with multiple sclerosis. Material: blood. The CDR3 loop reads CASSQAGVGNQPQHF. Written as DNA, the CDR3 is TGTGCCAGCAGCCAAGCAGGGGTGGGCAATCAGCCCCAGCATTTT.